The clone carrying this T cell receptor beta chain was detected a few times. Its antigen is undetermined. The investigators reverse transcribed all of the isolated RNA, so they sequenced expressed TCRB transcripts. Generated by immunoSEQ multiplex PCR, the TCRdb table keeps only in-frame clones and is missing some. The sample comprises 150,000 to 160,000 clones, over 8.5% of which are singletons, and about 2% rests with the top ten. The sample originates from a study of beta chain features in type 1 diabetes. Study as a whole: The examined sorted cells totaled 107,917,701 across samples. Study-wide points: Type 1 diabetes patients had moderately but significantly shorter TCRB CDR3s in all four CD4+ subsets.

The CDR3 loop spans 10 amino acids. Germline V CDR1 and CDR2: DFQATT, SNEGSKA (reference sequence). V was pared by 7 bases and J by 1 base, with 4 bases between. A heparinised blood draw that averaged approximately 120 mL was obtained once from each donor. Sorting with CD45RO/CCR7/CD25/CD127/CD95/CD27 yielded naive, central memory, regulatory and stem-like memory CD4+ cells. The sequenced sample was central memory CD4+ T cells from blood. This TCR came from a man aged 18 to 29 in good health. The chain is built from TRBV20-1 and TRBJ1-1; no firm D call. Here the CDR3 DNA reads TGCAGTGAGGGGAACACTGAAGCTTTCTTT. It translates to CSEGNTEAFF.